Following are 9 T cell receptor beta chains from one sample sequenced in a study of metastatic and nonmetastatic thyroid tumors. TCRdb ran MiXCR on the PCR reads. The sample lists 11,000 or so clones; more than 10% were seen once. Until they underwent thyroid surgery, no patient had received any treatment. The sequenced sample consisted of blood. The source is a female donor with papillary thyroid cancer or a benign thyroid nodule (not recorded which). Some clones in this sample may be carry-over from other donors' samples.

The CDR3 region has the DNA TGTGCCAGCAGCAACGGGATCCGGGAAGATCATTACTTC. It yields the protein CASSNGIREDHYF. The V call is TRBV9, the J call TRBJ2-7, with a weak D call TRBD2 (5 bases). Trimming shortened V by 4 bases and J by 13 bases, and 21 bases separated the two germline ends. Germline CDR1 reads SGDLS; CDR2 reads YYNGEE. The CDR3 totals 13 residues.

This clone showed up many times. This chain connects TRBV4-1 to TRBJ2-7; D might be TRBD1 (6 bases). Per the germline V gene, CDR1 is MGHRA and CDR2 is YSYEKL. The CDR3 length is 14 residues. Trimming removed 4 bases from V and 5 bases from J, with 15 bases in between. CDR3 DNA sequence: TGCGCCAGCAGCCCGGACAGTCGGATCCACGAGCAGTACTTC. Its protein is CASSPDSRIHEQYF.

In this sample, this clone turned up many times. The gene calls are TRBV11-1 and TRBJ2-1; TRBD2 agrees at 9 bases. V shed 5 bases and J 8 bases; nucleotides not matched to a gene: 10. CDR3 length: 15 amino acids. Germline CDR1 reads SGHAT; CDR2 reads FQDESV (reference sequence). CDR3 in DNA: TGTGCCAGCAGCCCCTCTAGCGGGATCTGGGATGAGCAGTTCTTC. Residues: CASSPSSGIWDEQFF.

This clone is classed as medium-sized (0.01 to 0.1%). The chain uses TRBV28 and TRBJ1-5; TRBD1 agrees at 10 bases. CDR1 MDHEN and CDR2 SYDVKM come from the germline V gene. There are 14 residues in the CDR3. V was pared by 6 bases and J by 5 bases, with 4 bases of the junction left unmatched. The CDR3 bases are TGTGCCAGCAGGGGACAGGGGTGGCATCAGCCCCAGCATTTT. Its translation is CASRGQGWHQPQHF.

This clone was detected many times. The chain is built from TRBV20-1 and TRBJ1-2; D unclear. Germline CDR1 reads DFQATT; CDR2 reads SNEGSKA (reference sequence). The CDR3 is 13 residues long. V lost 0 bases, J lost 5 bases, and 10 bases lay in between. CDR3 bases: TGCAGTGCTAGAGAGGGAACGGTGTATGGCTACACCTTC. Protein sequence: CSAREGTVYGYTF.

The table lists this clone with many counts. The chain recombines TRBV19 with TRBJ1-1, with D tentatively TRBD1 (5 bases). Trimming pared 3 bases from V and 1 base from J, leaving 9 bases between. Germline-derived CDR1 and CDR2 are LNHDA and SQIVND (reference sequence). The CDR3 is 14 amino acids. The CDR3 DNA is TGTGCCAGTAGTATCCTGCAGGGGAACACTGAAGCTTTCTTT. This translates into CASSILQGNTEAFF. Filled out from reference TRBV19 and TRBJ1-1, the complete variable domain reads DGGITQSPKYLFRKEGQNVTLSCEQNLNHDAMYWYRQDPGQGLRLIYYSQIVNDFQKGDIAEGYSVSREKKESFPLTVTSAQKNPTAFYLCASSILQGNTEAFFGQGTRLTVV.

The chain links TRBV20-1 to TRBJ2-1; D may be TRBD2 (5 bases). Trimming took off 5 bases at V and 3 bases at J, with 17 bases between the two ends. This CDR3 has 15 residues. Germline V gene data show CDR1 as DFQATT and CDR2 as SNEGSKA (reference sequence). The CDR3 here is CSAGELDDNYNEQFF. CDR3 nucleotides: TGCAGTGCTGGGGAGCTGGATGATAACTACAATGAGCAGTTCTTC.

In its sample, this clone ranks as medium-sized. This chain uses TRBV5-1 with TRBJ2-7; D possibly corresponds to TRBD2 (5 bases). Germline lookup yields CDR1 SGHRS and CDR2 YFSETQ. The ends were cut back, 4 bases at V and 6 bases at J, with 23 bases in the middle. This CDR3 is built from 16 residues. The CDR3 DNA is TGCGCCAGCAGCGTTGCCCCACGGGAAGCGCGTGGCGAGCAGTACTTC. Protein sequence: CASSVAPREARGEQYF.

This clone is deemed medium-sized (0.01 to 0.1%). The chain recombines TRBV30 with TRBJ2-7, with a weak D call TRBD2 (5 bases). V lost 2 bases to trimming and J lost 4 bases, with 6 bases between them. This CDR3 is built from 11 residues. Germline-derived CDR1 and CDR2 are GTSNPN and SVGIG (reference sequence). CDR3 amino acids: CAWSPGYEQYF. DNA of the CDR3: TGTGCCTGGAGTCCGGGGTACGAGCAGTACTTC.